These T cell receptor beta chains were read from a single sample in a study of Ad26.COV2.S vaccination and SARS-CoV-2 variants. Assay used: immunoSEQ multiplex PCR; TCRdb lists only in-frame clones, some missing. The table has 350,000 to 500,000 clones, over 75% seen once. This sample comprised peripheral blood, obtained in a trial of Ad26.COV2.S vaccine versus placebo. These receptors came from a person between 18 and 65 years old who received the Ad26.COV2.S COVID-19 vaccine or a placebo. CDR3s include the opening cysteine and the closing phenylalanine or tryptophan. The order of the fields is clone size, D gene, V gene, J gene, CDR3 DNA, CDR3 protein. D genes are given only for firm matches. Clone sizes are given selectively: once, few, many, or a class where the clone is expanded.

>NA|NA|TRBV21-1|TRBJ2-7
TGTGCCAGCAGCAAAGTGAGGTGGGGAAGCTCCTACGAGCAGTACTTC
CASSKVRWGSSYEQYF
>NA|TRBD1|TRBV7-2|TRBJ2-7
TGTGCCAGCAGCACAGGTGTGGCAGGGGGCCTCGAGCAGTACTTC
CASSTGVAGGLEQYF
>NA|TRBD2|TRBV9|TRBJ2-1
TGTGCCAGCAGCGGAAGGACTAGCGGGGGGCAGGCCTACAATGAGCAGTTCTTC
CASSGRTSGGQAYNEQFF
>NA|NA|TRBV18|TRBJ2-1
TGTGCCAGCTCACCCTCTGGACCCGTCAATGAGCAGTTCTTC
CASSPSGPVNEQFF
>once|NA|TRBV5-1|TRBJ2-6
TGCGCCAGCAGCCTGGGGGACTCTGGGGCCAACGTCCTGACTTTC
CASSLGDSGANVLTF
>NA|NA|TRBV4-1|TRBJ1-4
TGCGCCAGCAGCAGAGACGGGGGTAATGAAAAACTGTTTTTT
CASSRDGGNEKLFF
>NA|TRBD1|TRBV6-5|TRBJ1-6
TGTGCCAGCAGACAGGGGAGGAATTCACCCCTCCACTTT
CASRQGRNSPLHF
>NA|TRBD2|TRBV24-1|TRBJ2-1
TGTGCCACCAGCGGACCCCTTGGGGGGGTCAATGAGCAGTTCTTC
CATSGPLGGVNEQFF
>NA|NA|TRBV6-1|TRBJ2-3
TGTGCCAGCAGTGAACAACTCCTCACAGATACGCAGTATTTT
CASSEQLLTDTQYF
>NA|TRBD1|TRBV6-5|TRBJ2-5
TGTGCCAGCAGTTCCACCGAGGACAGGGGGGAAGAGACCCAGTACTTC
CASSSTEDRGEETQYF
>NA|TRBD1|TRBV12-3/TRBV12-4|TRBJ2-7
TGTGCCAGCACCAGGGACAGGGTGGGGGAGCAGTACTTC
CASTRDRVGEQYF
>NA|NA|TRBV29-1|TRBJ2-5
TGCAGCGTTGTTCGGGGCTGGGAGACCCAGTACTTC
CSVVRGWETQYF
>NA|TRBD1|TRBV19|TRBJ1-6
TGTGCCAGTAGGACCGGAGGGACAGGCCCTTGGCCCCTCCACTTT
CASRTGGTGPWPLHF
>NA|NA|TRBV9|TRBJ1-3
TGTGCCAGCAGCGTAGCCGGAGTATCACCGGACACCATATATTTT
CASSVAGVSPDTIYF
>NA|NA|TRBV2|TRBJ2-1
TGTGCCACCTCCCCAAAGGGTGAGCAGTTCTTC
CATSPKGEQFF
>NA|NA|TRBV28|TRBJ2-3
TGTGCCAGCAGTTTCTTCCTGCCTCTCACAGATACGCAGTATTTT
CASSFFLPLTDTQYF
>NA|NA|TRBV6-2/TRBV6-3|TRBJ1-5
TGTGCCAGCAGTTCGGAGAAGGGGCCGGCAAGCAATCAGCCCCAGCATTTT
CASSSEKGPASNQPQHF
>NA|TRBD1|TRBV29-1|TRBJ2-1
TGCAGCGTTGCCGGGGCCGGGACAGCGAGCTCCTACAATGAGCAGTTCTTC
CSVAGAGTASSYNEQFF
>NA|NA|TRBV5-1|TRBJ2-7
TGCGCCAGCAGCTTGGGCCCAACAGGGTCGGGCTACGAGCAGTACTTC
CASSLGPTGSGYEQYF
>NA|TRBD1|TRBV29-1|TRBJ2-7
TGCAGCGTAGCGGGACAGGGCCACGAGCAGTACTTC
CSVAGQGHEQYF
>NA|NA|TRBV29-1|TRBJ1-1
TGCAGCGTTGCCGACGCGATCACTGAAGCTTTCTTT
CSVADAITEAFF
>NA|NA|TRBV11-2|TRBJ2-3
TGTGCCAGCAGCTTGAAATGGGGTAGCACAGATACGCAGTATTTT
CASSLKWGSTDTQYF
>NA|NA|TRBV4-3|TRBJ2-7
TGCGCCAGCAGCCAAGGCGGCAGGAACGGTCACGAGCAGTACTTC
CASSQGGRNGHEQYF
>NA|NA|TRBV7-8|TRBJ1-5
TGTGCCAGCATCATACCCGGGGGGCCCCAGCATTTT
CASIIPGGPQHF
>once|TRBD1|TRBV25-1|TRBJ2-7
TGTGCCAGCAGTCGGACAGGATACGAGCAGTACTTC
CASSRTGYEQYF
>few|NA|TRBV6-5|TRBJ1-1
TGTGCCAGCTGGAGAGTGCTGAACACTGAAGCTTTCTTT
CASWRVLNTEAFF
>NA|NA|TRBV19|TRBJ1-1
TGTGCCAGTAGTCGGCAGGGGAACACTGAAGCTTTCTTT
CASSRQGNTEAFF
>NA|NA|TRBV11-2|TRBJ2-3
TGTGCCAGCAGCTTAGGAGGTCTATCAGATACGCAGTATTTT
CASSLGGLSDTQYF
>NA|NA|TRBV4-1|TRBJ2-3
TGCGCCAGCAGGGGGATAGGAGGGTCTAGCACAGATACGCAGTATTTT
CASRGIGGSSTDTQYF
>NA|NA|TRBV5-4|TRBJ2-7
TGTGCCAGCAGCGCCGACACCTCCTACGAGCAGTACTTC
CASSADTSYEQYF
>NA|TRBD2|TRBV7-2|TRBJ2-7
TGTGCCAGCAGCTCCCCTAGCGGGGGGGCCTACGAGCAGTACTTC
CASSSPSGGAYEQYF
>NA|TRBD1|TRBV2|TRBJ1-5
TGTGCCAGCAGTGATTCTCGACAGGGGTTAGGTCAGCCCCAGCATTTT
CASSDSRQGLGQPQHF
>NA|NA|TRBV5-1|TRBJ2-7
TGCGCCAGCAGCTCAAATCATTACGAGCAGTACTTC
CASSSNHYEQYF
>NA|NA|TRBV19|TRBJ1-1
TGTGCCAGTAGTATAGGGAAAAACACTGAAGCTTTCTTT
CASSIGKNTEAFF
>few|NA|TRBV7-6|TRBJ1-1
TGTGCCAGCAGCTTATCGGGGAAGTGGAACACTGAAGCTTTCTTT
CASSLSGKWNTEAFF
>NA|NA|TRBV5-1|TRBJ1-2
TGCGCCAGCAGCTTCGCCGGGTTGGATGGCTACACCTTC
CASSFAGLDGYTF
>NA|NA|TRBV18|TRBJ2-7
TGTGCCAGCTCACTGGGGTCCTACGAGCAGTACTTC
CASSLGSYEQYF
>NA|TRBD2|TRBV3-1/TRBV3-2|TRBJ2-3
TGTGCCAGCAGCCCGCTAGCGGGGGGCTGGTCTGGGACGCAGTATTTT
CASSPLAGGWSGTQYF
>few|TRBD2|TRBV19|TRBJ2-3
TGTGCCAGTACCTCGGGGACTAGCGATGTAGATACGCAGTATTTT
CASTSGTSDVDTQYF
>once|NA|TRBV28|TRBJ2-7
TGTGCCAGCAGTTTATCATGGGGTATCGGGAACGAGCAGTACTTC
CASSLSWGIGNEQYF
>few|NA|TRBV5-6|TRBJ1-1
TGTGCCAGCAGCTTGACAGGGTTGGGCACTGAAGCTTTCTTT
CASSLTGLGTEAFF
>NA|NA|TRBV9|TRBJ2-1
TGTGCCAGCTCCCCCATCAGCTCCTACAATGAGCAGTTCTTC
CASSPISSYNEQFF
>few|NA|TRBV2|TRBJ2-7
TGTGCCAGCGGGGGGTCCTACGAGCAGTACTTC
CASGGSYEQYF
>many|TRBD1|TRBV7-8|TRBJ1-2
TGTGCCAGCAGCGTGCGGGACAGAGTCTATGGCTACACCTTC
CASSVRDRVYGYTF
>NA|NA|TRBV2|TRBJ2-5
TGTGCCAGCAGTCAAAGGAGATCTCAAGAGACCCAGTACTTC
CASSQRRSQETQYF
>NA|NA|TRBV4-3|TRBJ1-4
TGCGCCAGCAGCCAAGACATCCCGGACAGTTCAGGCGAAAAACTGTTTTTT
CASSQDIPDSSGEKLFF
>few|NA|TRBV30|TRBJ2-2
TGTGCCTGGAGTTGGAGGGTAGCCGGGGAGCTGTTTTTT
CAWSWRVAGELFF
>NA|NA|TRBV5-6|TRBJ2-7
TGTGCCAGCAGCTTTTTTCCCCGCCGGGACTCCGCCTACGAGCAGTACTTC
CASSFFPRRDSAYEQYF
>NA|TRBD1|TRBV7-9|TRBJ1-4
TGTGCCAGCAGCTTAGTCGACAGGGGGCTCGAAGAAAAACTGTTTTTT
CASSLVDRGLEEKLFF
>NA|NA|TRBV14|TRBJ1-1
TGTGCCAGCAGCCAAGATTCCAGGGGGAACACTGAAGCTTTCTTT
CASSQDSRGNTEAFF
>NA|TRBD1|TRBV6-1|TRBJ1-6
TGTGCCAGCAGTGATGTTGTAGGACAGGGTTTCGGTTCACCCCTCCACTTT
CASSDVVGQGFGSPLHF
>NA|NA|TRBV7-9|TRBJ2-5
TGTGCCAGCAGCTTAGCGTTGGGCAGCGGGCGTATCGAAGAGACCCAGTACTTC
CASSLALGSGRIEETQYF
>NA|TRBD1|TRBV2|TRBJ1-5
TGTGCCACTTCGGGACAGGGGAACAATCAGCCCCAGCATTTT
CATSGQGNNQPQHF
>few|TRBD1|TRBV14|TRBJ2-1
TGTGCCAGCAGCCAAGATGGGGACAGGGTCTACAATGAGCAGTTCTTC
CASSQDGDRVYNEQFF